The sample holds a few counts of the clone carrying this TCR beta chain. Trimming took 4 bases from V and 2 from J; bases not matched to a gene: 6. The CDR3 is 14 residues long. CDR1 SGHDT and CDR2 YYEEEE come from the germline V gene. With a J-beta primer mix and a sample-barcoded 5' primer, a second PCR ran 7 to 11 cycles. A single record per CDR3 protein comes from TCRdb applying MiXCR to the 5' RACE reads. Of 1.5 million to 2 million distinct CDR3 sequences in the sample, roughly 30% were seen once. These data are taken from a study of blood T cells in healthy people across ages. The sequence was obtained from a woman aged 30 to 39 in good health. The chain has TRBV5-6 and TRBJ2-7; 7 positions agree with TRBD1. Sequencing was performed on blood. CDR3 sequence: CASSPADRTYEQYF. In DNA, the CDR3 is TGTGCCAGCAGCCCCGCGGACAGGACCTACGAGCAGTACTTC.